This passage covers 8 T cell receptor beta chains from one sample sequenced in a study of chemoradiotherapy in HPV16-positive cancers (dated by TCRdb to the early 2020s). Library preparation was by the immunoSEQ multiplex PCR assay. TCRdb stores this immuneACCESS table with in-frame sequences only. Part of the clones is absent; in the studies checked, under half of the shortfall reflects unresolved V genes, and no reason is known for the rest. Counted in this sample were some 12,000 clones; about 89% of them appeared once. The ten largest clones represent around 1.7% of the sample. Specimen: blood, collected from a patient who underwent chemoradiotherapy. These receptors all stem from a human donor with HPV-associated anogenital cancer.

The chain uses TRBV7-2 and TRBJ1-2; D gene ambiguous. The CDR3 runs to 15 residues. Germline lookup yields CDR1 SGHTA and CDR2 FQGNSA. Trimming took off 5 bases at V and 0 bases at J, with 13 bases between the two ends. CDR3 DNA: TGTGCCAGCAGCGCGAGACACCATGCTAACTATGGCTACACCTTC. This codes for CASSARHHANYGYTF. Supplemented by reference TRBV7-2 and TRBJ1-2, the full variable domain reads GAGVSQSPSNKVTEKGKDVELRCDPISGHTALYWYRQSLGQGLEFLIYFQGNSAPDKSGLPSDRFSAERTGGSVSTLTIQRTQQEDSAVYLCASSARHHANYGYTFGSGTRLTVV.

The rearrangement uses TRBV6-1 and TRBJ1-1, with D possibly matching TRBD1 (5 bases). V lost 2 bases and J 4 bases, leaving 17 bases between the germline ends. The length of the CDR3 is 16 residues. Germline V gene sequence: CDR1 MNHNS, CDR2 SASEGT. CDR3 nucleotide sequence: TGTGCCAGCAGTGAAATGATGGGGACGATATCCACTGAAGCTTTCTTT. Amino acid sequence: CASSEMMGTISTEAFF.

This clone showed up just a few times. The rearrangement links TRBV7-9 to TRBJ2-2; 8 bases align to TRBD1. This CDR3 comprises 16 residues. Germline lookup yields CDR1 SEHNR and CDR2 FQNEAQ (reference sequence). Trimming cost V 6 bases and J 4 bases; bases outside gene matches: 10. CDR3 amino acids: CASSQGAGTRTGELFF. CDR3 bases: TGTGCCAGCAGTCAGGGGGCCGGGACTCGCACCGGGGAGCTGTTTTTT.

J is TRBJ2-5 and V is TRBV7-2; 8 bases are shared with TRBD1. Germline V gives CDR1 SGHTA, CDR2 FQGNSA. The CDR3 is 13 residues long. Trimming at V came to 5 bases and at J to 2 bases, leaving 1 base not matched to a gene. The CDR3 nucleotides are TGTGCCAGCAGCCGGGACAGGCAAGAGACCCAGTACTTC. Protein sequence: CASSRDRQETQYF. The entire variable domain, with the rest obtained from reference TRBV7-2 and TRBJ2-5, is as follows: GAGVSQSPSNKVTEKGKDVELRCDPISGHTALYWYRQSLGQGLEFLIYFQGNSAPDKSGLPSDRFSAERTGGSVSTLTIQRTQQEDSAVYLCASSRDRQETQYFGPGTRLLVL.

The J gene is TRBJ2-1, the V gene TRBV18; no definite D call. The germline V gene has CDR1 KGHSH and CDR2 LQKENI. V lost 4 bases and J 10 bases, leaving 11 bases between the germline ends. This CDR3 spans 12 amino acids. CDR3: CASSLDGGEQFF. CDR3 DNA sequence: TGTGCCAGCTCACTTGACGGTGGAGAGCAGTTCTTC. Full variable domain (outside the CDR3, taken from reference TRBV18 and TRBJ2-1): NAGVMQNPRHLVRRRGQEARLRCSPMKGHSHVYWYRQLPEEGLKFMVYLQKENIIDESGMPKERFSAEFPKEGPSILRIQQVVRGDSAAYFCASSLDGGEQFFGPGTRLTVL.

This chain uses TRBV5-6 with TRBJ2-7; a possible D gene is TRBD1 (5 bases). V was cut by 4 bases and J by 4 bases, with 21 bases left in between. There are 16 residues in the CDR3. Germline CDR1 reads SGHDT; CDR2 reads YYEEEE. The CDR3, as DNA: TGTGCCAGCAGCGAAAGCCAGGGCAGGGTTGGTTACGAGCAGTACTTC. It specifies CASSESQGRVGYEQYF.

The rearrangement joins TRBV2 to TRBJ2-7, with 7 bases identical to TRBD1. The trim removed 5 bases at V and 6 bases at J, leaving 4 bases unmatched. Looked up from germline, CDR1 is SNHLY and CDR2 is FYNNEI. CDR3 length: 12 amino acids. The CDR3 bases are TGTGCCAGCAGTACAACAGGGGTCGAGCAGTACTTC. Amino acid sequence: CASSTTGVEQYF.

Here the CDR3 DNA reads TGTGCCAGCAGCTCTGACAGGGGCACTGAAGCTTTCTTT. Amino acids: CASSSDRGTEAFF. This chain joins TRBV7-3 and TRBJ1-1; 8 nucleotides align to TRBD1. Germline values: CDR1 SGHTA, CDR2 FQGTGA. V shed 4 bases, J shed 4 bases, and the junction held 2 bases outside the gene matches. The CDR3 has 13 amino acids.